Sequencing of this T cell receptor beta chain was carried out in a study of control samples from healthy donors and cancer patients (TCRdb year 2020). The junction carries 9 bases between V and J, which are trimmed by 4 bases and 5 bases respectively. The CDR3 sequence holds 13 residues, the cysteine and phenylalanine included. CDR3 DNA only is kept here, 39 bases in frame from base 1. Per the germline V gene (reference sequence), LNHNV is the CDR1 and YYDKDF is the CDR2. Receptor libraries were prepared by the immunoSEQ multiplex PCR assay. The table comes from immuneACCESS by way of TCRdb, which keeps in-frame sequences with V and J called. Part of the clones is missing from these tables; in studies checked, under half for an unresolved V gene and the rest for unknown reasons. The sample yields 100,000 to 150,000 clones; 85% to 95% were counted once. The ten largest clonotypes hold 0.58% of the sample.

Regarding this clone: No cognate antigen has been identified for it. No base-level quality is on record; no much larger clone is a single base apart.

The rearrangement combines TRBV15 with TRBJ1-5; the D segment could be TRBD1, given 5 matching bases. The clonotype originates from a man at least 80 years old with head and neck cancer. The sample was PBMCs. The nucleotides are TGTGCCACCAGCACCGACAGAGATCAGCCCCAGCATTTT. This sequence encodes CATSTDRDQPQHF.